One sample yielded the 23 T cell receptor beta chains listed below, sequenced in a study of a mutant IDH1 vaccine in newly diagnosed glioma. The time point is: baseline, week 1 (first vaccination visit). Treatment of the sample: pre-vaccination baseline after standard-of-care therapy. Produced via immunoSEQ multiplex PCR; TCRdb's table is partial and in-frame only. The sample lists around 89,000 clones, 80% to 90% occurring once. The sequencing here drew on PBMCs, taken from a glioma patient treated with radiotherapy, temozolomide or both. The source is a woman aged 50 to 60 with glioma.

This rearrangement joins TRBV4-1 to TRBJ2-1, with D perhaps given as TRBD1 or TRBD2 (6 bases each). Per the germline V gene, CDR1 is MGHRA and CDR2 is YSYEKL. V dropped 4 bases and J dropped 8 bases, with 15 bases sitting between them. This CDR3 spans 14 amino acids. The CDR3 is CASSPYKRGDEQFF. CDR3 nucleotides: TGCGCCAGCAGCCCATACAAAAGGGGGGATGAGCAGTTCTTC.

This rearrangement joins TRBV11-2 to TRBJ2-7, with 7 positions matching TRBD1. CDR3 length: 16 amino acids. The junction had 9 bases not matched to a gene; V was cut back by 1 base and J by 3 bases. The germline V gene encodes CDR1 SGHAT and CDR2 FQNNGV. The CDR3 bases are TGTGCCAGCAGCTTAGGAGGACGGGACAGAGACTACGAGCAGTACTTC. It codes for CASSLGGRDRDYEQYF. The full variable domain, rest sourced from reference TRBV11-2 and TRBJ2-7, is EAGVAQSPRYKIIEKRQSVAFWCNPISGHATLYWYQQILGQGPKLLIQFQNNGVVDDSQLPKDRFSAERLKGVDSTLKIQPAKLEDSAVYLCASSLGGRDRDYEQYFGPGTRLTVT.

The chain carries TRBV5-1 and TRBJ2-6; D is unresolved. CDR1 is SGHRS, CDR2 YFSETQ, per germline. Trimming removed 0 bases from V and 1 base from J, with 23 bases in between. This CDR3 is built from 21 residues. DNA for the CDR3: TGCGCCAGCAGCTTGGCCTCGGATTCGGTGGGTTTTGTTTCTGGGGCCAACGTCCTGACTTTC. Translation: CASSLASDSVGFVSGANVLTF.

J is TRBJ2-6 and V is TRBV6-1; D gene ambiguous. V was cut by 3 bases and J by 3 bases, with 3 bases left in between. Per germline, CDR1 MNHNS and CDR2 SASEGT. The CDR3 covers 13 residues. CDR3 in DNA: TGTGCCAGCAGTGAGGATGGGGCCAACGTCCTGACTTTC. This gives the protein CASSEDGANVLTF.

The rearrangement joins TRBV5-1 to TRBJ2-5; 7 bases map to TRBD1. The germline CDR1 and CDR2 sequences are SGHRS and YFSETQ. The CDR3 runs 13 residues. V lost 4 bases to trimming and J lost 2 bases; unmatched junction nucleotides: 2. CDR3 nucleotides: TGCGCCAGCAGCGCGACAGGGCAAGAGACCCAGTACTTC. Protein sequence: CASSATGQETQYF.

The J gene is TRBJ2-2, the V gene TRBV2, with D hard to call. CDR1 SNHLY and CDR2 FYNNEI come from the germline V gene. The CDR3 runs 12 residues. V dropped 6 bases and J dropped 9 bases, with 11 bases sitting between them. The CDR3 bases are TGTGCCAGCAGCCCCGGGTCGAGGGAGCTGTTTTTT. Amino acids: CASSPGSRELFF.

The rearrangement uses TRBV29-1 and TRBJ2-2; D remains ambiguous. Trimming pared 6 bases from V and 0 bases from J, leaving 2 bases between. CDR1 is SQVTM and CDR2 is ANQGSEA in the germline V gene. The CDR3 loop spans 11 amino acids. As DNA, the CDR3 is TGCAGCGTCTCGAACACCGGGGAGCTGTTTTTT. Its protein product is CSVSNTGELFF.

The V gene is TRBV5-1, the J gene TRBJ1-5; D perhaps matches TRBD1 (5 bases). Germline lookup yields CDR1 SGHRS and CDR2 YFSETQ. The CDR3 runs to 16 residues. V lost 1 base and J lost 3, with 14 bases in between. CDR3 loop: CASSLTPGSPNQPQHF. The CDR3 DNA sequence: TGCGCCAGCAGCTTGACGCCAGGGTCCCCCAATCAGCCCCAGCATTTT.

The J gene is TRBJ2-3, the V gene TRBV19; 8 nucleotides align to TRBD1. Germline CDR1 and CDR2: LNHDA and SQIVND (reference sequence). The CDR3 is made up of 15 amino acids. The ends lost 7 bases at V and 1 base at J; junction bases unmatched: 7. Here the CDR3 reads CASKAGGRGTDTQYF. CDR3 DNA: TGTGCCAGTAAAGCAGGGGGCCGAGGCACAGATACGCAGTATTTT.

This clone has just one count. The chain joins TRBV13 to TRBJ1-6; 8 bases align to TRBD1. Germline-derived CDR1 and CDR2 are PRHDT and FYEKMQ (reference sequence). The trim removed 5 bases at V and 8 bases at J, leaving 8 bases unmatched. The CDR3 is 15 amino acids. CDR3 in amino acids: CASSPGGRAHSPLHF. In DNA form, the CDR3 reads TGTGCCAGCAGCCCAGGGGGCAGGGCTCATTCACCCCTCCACTTT.

This chain connects TRBV5-1 to TRBJ2-3; either TRBD1 or TRBD2 may fit D (5 bases each). Germline V CDR1 and CDR2: SGHRS, YFSETQ. The V end was cut by 4 bases, the J end by 0 bases, with 15 bases between. The CDR3 is made up of 16 amino acids. The CDR3 region is CASSPGLDTSTDTQYF. In DNA form, the CDR3 reads TGCGCCAGCAGCCCGGGGCTAGACACTAGCACAGATACGCAGTATTTT.

This chain joins TRBV7-2 and TRBJ1-1; 9 positions match TRBD1. The trim removed 0 bases at V and 5 bases at J, leaving 4 bases unmatched. Germline lookup yields CDR1 SGHTA and CDR2 FQGNSA. The CDR3 consists of 15 residues. Here the CDR3 DNA reads TGTGCCAGCAGCTTAGCAGGGACAGGGACTACTGAAGCTTTCTTT. Translating gives CASSLAGTGTTEAFF.

The genes are TRBV6-1 and TRBJ2-4; maybe TRBD1 (6 bases). The length of the CDR3 is 13 residues. The germline gives CDR1 MNHNS, CDR2 SASEGT. V gave up 3 bases and J gave up 13 bases, with 16 bases separating them. The CDR3 region is CASSDLGTPSQYF. CDR3 sequence (DNA): TGTGCCAGCAGTGACCTAGGGACACCCAGCCAGTACTTC.

Only one count was recorded for this clone. J is TRBJ2-7 and V is TRBV30, with D possibly TRBD1 on 6 matching bases. Germline lookup yields CDR1 GTSNPN and CDR2 SVGIG (reference sequence). V lost 2 bases and J 5 bases, leaving 13 bases between the germline ends. The CDR3 runs 13 residues. DNA of the CDR3: TGTGCCTGGAGTTCACAGGGAATCGACGAGCAGTACTTC. This translates into CAWSSQGIDEQYF.

The rearrangement joins TRBV15 to TRBJ2-2; D gene uncertain. The CDR3 has 13 residues. V was clipped by 0 bases and J by 6 bases, with 5 bases between them. Per the germline V gene, CDR1 is LNHNV and CDR2 is YYDKDF (reference sequence). DNA for the CDR3: TGTGCCACCAGCAGAGATCTAGCCGGGGAGCTGTTTTTT. Residues: CATSRDLAGELFF.

This clone was observed a few times. The V gene is TRBV4-1, the J gene TRBJ1-5; D is ambiguous. Looked up from germline, CDR1 is MGHRA and CDR2 is YSYEKL. V gave up 1 base and J gave up 0 bases, with 10 bases separating them. The CDR3 contains 16 residues. Written as DNA, the CDR3 is TGCGCCAGCAGCCAAGGAGCCGGTAGTAGCAATCAGCCCCAGCATTTT. It translates to CASSQGAGSSNQPQHF.

The chain is built from TRBV27 and TRBJ2-7, with 10 nucleotides matching TRBD1. This CDR3 is 18 amino acids long. Trimming at V came to 6 bases and at J to 0 bases, leaving 14 bases not matched to a gene. Germline V CDR1 and CDR2: MNHEY, SMNVEV (reference sequence). CDR3 amino acids: CASSRQGALSKSSYEQYF. CDR3 DNA sequence: TGTGCCAGCAGCCGACAGGGGGCGCTAAGTAAGAGCTCCTACGAGCAGTACTTC.

The chain has TRBV19 and TRBJ2-7; TRBD1 is a possible D gene (5 bases). Germline CDR1 is LNHDA and CDR2 is SQIVND (reference sequence). Trimming cost V 1 base and J 2 bases, with 15 bases left between them. This CDR3 is 16 amino acids long. The DNA for the CDR3 is TGTGCCAGTAGTATAGCTAGTGACAGTAAAACCTACGAGCAGTACTTC. Its protein product is CASSIASDSKTYEQYF.

The CDR3 region is CASGPDGQGGAEAFF. In DNA form, the CDR3 reads TGTGCTAGTGGTCCCGACGGACAGGGTGGGGCTGAAGCTTTCTTT. The chain joins TRBV12-5 to TRBJ1-1; TRBD1 matches at 8 bases. This CDR3 region has 15 residues. Germline CDR1 reads LGHNT; CDR2 reads FRNRAP. Trimming cost V 5 bases and J 6 bases; bases outside gene matches: 11.

This clone was seen a few times. The chain links TRBV4-2 to TRBJ1-1; TRBD1 might be the D (5 bases). V was shortened by 0 bases and J by 4 bases, with 9 bases between the two germline ends. The CDR3 runs to 14 residues. Germline V gene lookup returns CDR1 LGHNA and CDR2 YNFKEQ. CDR3 DNA sequence: TGTGCCAGCAGCCAAGATGAGGGGAGCACTGAAGCTTTCTTT. This translates into CASSQDEGSTEAFF.

This clone has more than one count but fewer than ten. The V and J genes are TRBV29-1 and TRBJ1-1; D is ambiguous. The CDR3 spans 12 residues. CDR1 and CDR2 (germline): SQVTM, ANQGSEA. V lost 8 bases and J lost 0, with 10 bases in between. The CDR3: CSHDVMNTEAFF. CDR3 DNA: TGCAGCCACGATGTGATGAACACTGAAGCTTTCTTT.

V is TRBV6-1 and J is TRBJ1-2, with D possibly being TRBD1 (6 bases). Deletions cut 6 bases from V and 8 bases from J, with 19 bases between. The length of the CDR3 is 14 residues. Germline V gene data show CDR1 as MNHNS and CDR2 as SASEGT. CDR3 protein: CASRMSGQPVGYTF. As DNA, the CDR3 is TGTGCCAGCAGAATGTCAGGACAGCCAGTCGGCTACACCTTC.

The gene calls are TRBV4-3 and TRBJ2-5, with TRBD1 identical over 8 bases. Germline V lookup: CDR1 LGHNA, CDR2 YSLEER. The CDR3 has 15 amino acids. The junction had 4 bases not matched to a gene; V was cut back by 1 base and J by 3 bases. The CDR3 protein is CASSQVTGGKETQYF. The CDR3 DNA reads TGCGCCAGCAGCCAAGTCACAGGGGGGAAAGAGACCCAGTACTTC.